This T cell receptor beta chain was identified in a study of metastatic and nonmetastatic thyroid tumors. Overall study: For malignant and benign thyroid patients, tumor or nodule tissue and blood were the sources whose repertoires were compared.

TCRdb re-called the PCR reads through MiXCR. The sample includes around 35,000 clones, 17% of them seen just once. From germline, CDR1 is GTSNPN and CDR2 SVGIG (reference sequence). Deletions cut 7 bases from V and 3 bases from J, with 12 bases between. CDR3 size: 12 residues. All patients were untreated before thyroid surgery. The origin of this receptor is a male donor with papillary thyroid cancer or a benign thyroid nodule (not recorded which). Some clones in this sample may be carry-over from other donors' samples. Sequencing used blood. The genes are TRBV30 and TRBJ1-2; possible D gene TRBD1, 6 bases. The DNA of the CDR3 is TGTGCCTTTGAAGGGGGACACTATGGCTACACCTTC. Protein: CAFEGGHYGYTF.